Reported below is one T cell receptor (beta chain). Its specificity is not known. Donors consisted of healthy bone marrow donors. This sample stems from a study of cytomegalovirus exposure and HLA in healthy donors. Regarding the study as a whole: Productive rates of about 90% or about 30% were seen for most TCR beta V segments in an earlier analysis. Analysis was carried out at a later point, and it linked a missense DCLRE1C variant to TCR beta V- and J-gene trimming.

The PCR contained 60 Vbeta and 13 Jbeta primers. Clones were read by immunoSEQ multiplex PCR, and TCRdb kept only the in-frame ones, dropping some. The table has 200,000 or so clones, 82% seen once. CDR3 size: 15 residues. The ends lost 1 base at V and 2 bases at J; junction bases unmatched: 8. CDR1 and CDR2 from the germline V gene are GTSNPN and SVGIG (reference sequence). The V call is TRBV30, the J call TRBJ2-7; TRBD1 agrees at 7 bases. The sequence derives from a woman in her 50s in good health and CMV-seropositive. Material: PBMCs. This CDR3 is CAWSALPGTAYEQYF. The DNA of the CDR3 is TGTGCCTGGAGTGCCCTCCCTGGGACAGCCTACGAGCAGTACTTC.